This T cell receptor beta chain originates from a study of shared clonotypes between healthy human individuals. Whole-study results and caveats: Memory subsets had estimated richness that was generally smaller than that of naive subsets. Only a few donors were included, so the genetic and exposure-history diversity represented was limited.

Per the germline V gene, CDR1 is SGHRS and CDR2 is YFSETQ. Trimming cost V 2 bases and J 2 bases; bases outside gene matches: 8. The CDR3 length is 16 residues. Splitting the CD4+ cells yielded a CD45RA+ naive subset and a CD45RA-negative memory subset. Study processing details: Filtering differed, since immunoSEQ gave only junction sequences and no quality scores. Assay: immunoSEQ multiplex PCR; the TCRdb copy retains only in-frame clones and omits some. Clone size and the V and J calls come from that table; the DNA yielded D and trimming. Found here are some 1 million clones, roughly 75% of them singletons; the top ten hold around 1.4%. As for this clone: The antigen remains unidentified.

The sequence was collected from a man aged 18-30 years in good health. The chain is built from TRBV5-1 and TRBJ1-1; 8 positions agree with TRBD1. Material for sequencing was memory CD4+ T cells sorted from blood. The subset: CD45RA-negative fraction. The CDR3, as DNA: TGCGCCAGCAGCTTTTCACTCTCAGGGGGCAACACTGAAGCTTTCTTT. Its protein is CASSFSLSGGNTEAFF.